These T cell receptor beta chains were read from a single sample in a study of T cells in localized non-small cell lung cancer. Sequenced by immunoSEQ multiplex PCR; TCRdb stores in-frame clones only, minus some. This repertoire shows about 3,700 clones, around 25% found once; its top ten account for over 6.5%. The sequences come from lung tumor tissue, collected before any cancer treatment. Source of these receptors: a woman aged 35 to 70 with stage I lung adenocarcinoma. Both conserved end residues are trimmed from each CDR3. Some rows mark clone size as missing; the rest say once, few, many or name a class of expanded clone.

clone size: few
V gene: TRBV18
CDR3 protein: ASSPGDRGRGEKLF

clone size: few
V gene: TRBV6-8
CDR3 protein: ASSYSYRADYGYT

clone size: many
V gene: TRBV7-8
CDR3 protein: ASSSGTGNTIY

clone size: NA
V gene: TRBV5-1
CDR3 protein: ASSGLSRGGTEAF

clone size: few
V gene: TRBV5-1
CDR3 protein: ASSSGTARGTEAF

clone size: NA
V gene: TRBV11-3
CDR3 protein: ASSTPGQGSDTQY

clone size: few
V gene: TRBV25-1
CDR3 protein: ARPGWATKQY

clone size: NA
V gene: TRBV18
CDR3 protein: ASSPGLADTGELF

clone size: NA
V gene: TRBV29-1
CDR3 protein: SVAATGTGFGNEQF

clone size: medium-sized
V gene: TRBV6-8
CDR3 protein: ASSYGTGGPAF

clone size: few
V gene: TRBV15
CDR3 protein: ATSRDPGRQPQH

clone size: few
V gene: TRBV6-8
CDR3 protein: ASSNRGLSGANVLT

clone size: medium-sized
V gene: TRBV10-3
CDR3 protein: AISESAVNTEAF

clone size: few
V gene: TRBV11-3
CDR3 protein: ASSFGPQATNEKLF

clone size: NA
V gene: TRBV11-3
CDR3 protein: ASRPSGQSYKPY

clone size: NA
V gene: TRBV12-5
CDR3 protein: ASGPTGFGYT

clone size: NA
V gene: TRBV2
CDR3 protein: ASRMGQITEAF

clone size: medium-sized
V gene: TRBV11-3
CDR3 protein: ASSWGQGIGPQH

clone size: NA
V gene: TRBV6-8
CDR3 protein: ASSHTRGGTGTYQPQH

clone size: NA
V gene: TRBV9
CDR3 protein: ASSVARIGGELF

clone size: few
V gene: TRBV9
CDR3 protein: ASSGGPNSPLH

clone size: few
V gene: TRBV6-8
CDR3 protein: ASSDTGTLKETQY

clone size: NA
V gene: TRBV11-3
CDR3 protein: ASSSRDSPLNEQF

clone size: few
V gene: TRBV6-8
CDR3 protein: ASKPQGTGRSKAF

clone size: NA
V gene: TRBV19
CDR3 protein: ASSMSRGRAYGYT

clone size: NA
V gene: TRBV7-5
CDR3 protein: ASSLAATRSGNTIY

clone size: NA
V gene: TRBV29-1
CDR3 protein: SVDRGTSGHYNEQF

clone size: NA
V gene: TRBV11-3
CDR3 protein: ASSPLLTGARNTIY

clone size: few
V gene: TRBV12-2
CDR3 protein: ASRPLRPLTGTRVGGYT

clone size: NA
V gene: TRBV19
CDR3 protein: ASTSQREGPYNEQF

clone size: NA
V gene: TRBV10-3
CDR3 protein: AISEDNNPYEQY

clone size: NA
V gene: TRBV5-1
CDR3 protein: ASSHWGLTGTGGYEQY

clone size: NA
V gene: TRBV11-3
CDR3 protein: ASSLVAEGSSRGYT

clone size: NA
V gene: TRBV19
CDR3 protein: ASTPDVAGELF

clone size: NA
V gene: TRBV11-3
CDR3 protein: ASSFLMGNTEAF

clone size: medium-sized
V gene: TRBV6-8
CDR3 protein: ASMAITGAYEQY

clone size: NA
V gene: TRBV25-1
CDR3 protein: ASSEWGDQPQH

clone size: NA
V gene: TRBV11-3
CDR3 protein: ASSLEGHPAYNEQF

clone size: NA
V gene: TRBV25-1
CDR3 protein: ASRDSNQETQY

clone size: medium-sized
V gene: TRBV9
CDR3 protein: ASSVGTSGSGETQY

clone size: few
V gene: TRBV6-8
CDR3 protein: ASSYDRGTYEQY

clone size: few
V gene: TRBV25-1
CDR3 protein: ASTWWGQGIHEQY